This T cell receptor beta chain was recorded in a study of T cell repertoires in ileal Crohn's disease. Study details: M6 samples are neoterminal ileum biopsies from postoperative colonoscopy.

This table comes from immunoSEQ multiplex PCR, and its TCRdb copy is limited to in-frame clones, with some not included. This sample has some 10,000 clones, with approximately 78% found just once. In the case of this clone: The sample carries other DNA sequences with the same CDR3.

Time point in this sample: neoterminal ileum biopsy at postoperative endoscopy, about 6 months after surgery. Germline V gives CDR1 KGHSH, CDR2 LQKENI. The trim removed 2 bases at V and 5 bases at J, leaving 0 bases unmatched. The CDR3 extends over 13 amino acids. This receptor was identified in an adult with Crohn's disease. V usage is TRBV18 and J usage is TRBJ2-5, with 9 bases lining up with TRBD1. The sequenced sample was ileal tissue. The CDR3 DNA is TGTGCCAGCTCACCAGGGACAGGGGAGACCCAGTACTTC. This sequence encodes CASSPGTGETQYF.